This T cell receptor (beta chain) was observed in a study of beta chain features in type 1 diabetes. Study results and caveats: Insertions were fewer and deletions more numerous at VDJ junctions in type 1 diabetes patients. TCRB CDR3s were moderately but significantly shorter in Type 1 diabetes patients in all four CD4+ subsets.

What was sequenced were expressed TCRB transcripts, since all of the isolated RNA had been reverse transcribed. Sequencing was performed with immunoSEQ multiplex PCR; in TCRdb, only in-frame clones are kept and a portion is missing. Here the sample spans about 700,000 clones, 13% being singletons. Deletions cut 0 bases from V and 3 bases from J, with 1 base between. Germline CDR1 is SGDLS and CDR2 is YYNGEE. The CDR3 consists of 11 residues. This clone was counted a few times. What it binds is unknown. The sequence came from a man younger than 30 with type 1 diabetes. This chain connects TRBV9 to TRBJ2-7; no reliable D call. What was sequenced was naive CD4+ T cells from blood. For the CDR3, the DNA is TGTGCCAGCAGCGTAGGCTACGAGCAGTACTTC. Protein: CASSVGYEQYF. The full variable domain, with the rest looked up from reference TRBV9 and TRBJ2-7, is DSGVTQTPKHLITATGQRVTLRCSPRSGDLSVYWYQQSLDQGLQFLIQYYNGEERAKGNILERFSAQQFPDLHSELNLSSLELGDSALYFCASSVGYEQYFGPGTRLTVT.